This T cell receptor beta chain was recorded in a study of Ad26.COV2.S vaccination and SARS-CoV-2 variants. Study-level points and caveats: Greater spike-specific TCR breadth was seen in vaccine recipients than in placebo recipients.

Only in-frame clones appear in the TCRdb table, and some are missing; sequencing was by immunoSEQ multiplex PCR. The sample includes roughly 380,000 clones, around 86% of them seen just once. Germline CDR1 and CDR2: SNHLY and FYNNEI. J gave up 4 bases and V 9 bases, and 3 bases lay outside the gene matches. This CDR3 spans 12 amino acids. This clone was seen only once. The antigen remains unidentified. Documented treatment: roughly 19 received Ad26.COV2.S at low or high dose, single or two shots; five or six received placebo; per-sample allocation not given. Each sample was drawn 63 days after the first injection (of vaccine or placebo).

The V and J genes are TRBV2 and TRBJ1-5; 7 nucleotides align to TRBD1. This sequence originates from a person between 18 and 60 years old who received the Ad26.COV2.S COVID-19 vaccine or a placebo. The sequences come from peripheral blood, collected in a trial of Ad26.COV2.S vaccine versus placebo. CDR3 protein: CASAQGNQPQHF. In nucleotides, the CDR3 is TGTGCCAGTGCACAGGGGAATCAGCCCCAGCATTTT.